This entry is about one T cell receptor (beta chain). Its antigen specificity is not known. No base qualities exist here, and no much larger clone lies one base off it. The donors were included in the validation cohort of 130 or so subjects, a group kept apart from the approximately 690-subject first cohort. These data are taken from a study of cytomegalovirus exposure and HLA in healthy donors (dated by TCRdb to about 2017). Regarding the study in general: A later analysis indicated that the roughly 120 validation repertoires were generated on the platform also employed for the approximately 700 repertoires of the first cohort. Besides the first cohort of around 670 subjects, a separate validation cohort made up of around 120 different subjects was used. To predict cytomegalovirus infection status, the study brought together high-throughput TCR immunosequencing, statistical association of individual TCRs with disease status, and machine learning. The study aimed to test whether cataloging public T cell receptors could reveal signatures of past pathogen exposure.

Preparation of the library involved the immunoSEQ multiplex PCR assay. The paper's processing steps were these. A statistical classification framework was built to diagnose cytomegalovirus status from the catalog of TCR beta chain sequences. The immuneACCESS repertoire file appears here via TCRdb, limited to in-frame rearrangements. These files lack a portion of the clones; in checked studies, under half of the deficit traces to unresolved V genes, and the cause of the others is not known. That table gives V, J and clone size, and the DNA gave D and trimming. A total of around 190,000 clones appear in this sample, roughly 86% of them only once. The ten largest clones represent around 7.2% of the sample. The investigation overall reported the following: In a later analysis, TCRs clustered in the first cohort were found to also tend to co-occur in the roughly 120 validation repertoires, with around 94% of cluster scores above 0. Across donors, most TCR sequences were observed very rarely, whereas some public TCRs were present in many individuals. In vitro tests confirmed that three of the cytomegalovirus-associated TCR beta chains recognize cytomegalovirus antigens. The study gave a list of 150 to 200 TCR beta chains associated with cytomegalovirus. According to the authors, the approach could potentially be generalized to other disease states and immunological phenotypes. All 120 or so repertoires were used to score co-occurrence in the validation cohort in a later analysis, because that analysis had no HLA typing for the cohort. The classifier was reported to diagnose cytomegalovirus status with high specificity and sensitivity in both the original and validation cohorts.

The TCR sequence derives from a man aged 25 to 40 in good health and CMV-seropositive. Specimen: PBMCs.

DNA sequence: TGTGCCAGCTCACCATTGGTGTGGGGGGCCAACGTCCTGACTTTC. Its protein is CASSPLVWGANVLTF. This sequence uses TRBV18 and TRBJ2-6; the D gene identity is not certain. The CDR3 numbers 15 residues from cysteine through phenylalanine. Here the CDR3 DNA is all that survives: 45 bases in frame from base 1. CDR1 is given as KGHSH and CDR2 as LQKENI, both from the germline V gene. V is shortened by 2 bases, J by 4 bases, and the region joining them spans 9 bases.